The rows below give T cell receptor beta chains drawn from one sample of a study of cytomegalovirus exposure and HLA in healthy donors. Sequencing used immunoSEQ multiplex PCR; TCRdb keeps in-frame clones, though not all of them. The table has over 50,000 clones, more than 80% seen once; the top ten hold roughly 1.6%. The specimen sequenced was PBMCs. The receptors derive from a man aged 25 to 45 in good health and CMV-seropositive. The CDR3 runs from the conserved cysteine through the conserved F or W. The size field is filled for only some rows; it gives once, few, many or a size class.

j_call	clone_size	v_call	cdr3_aa
TRBJ2-3	once	TRBV6-6	CASTRVGRTDTQYF
TRBJ2-7	.	TRBV11-3	CASSPDRGGEQYF
TRBJ2-1	.	TRBV12-5	CASEFAGETNEQFF
TRBJ1-5	.	TRBV18	CASSLIGGASQPQHF
TRBJ1-1	.	TRBV5-1	CASSKLGGGNTEAFF
TRBJ2-7	once	TRBV5-5	CASSLWEPPSYEQYF
TRBJ2-7	.	TRBV29-1	CSVRRPGYEQYF
TRBJ2-5	few	TRBV7-6	CASSLVQRRQETQYF
TRBJ2-2	once	TRBV4-3	CASSQDRGQNTGELFF
TRBJ1-5	.	TRBV7-9	CASSRQGGQPQHF
TRBJ2-3	.	TRBV18	CASSPLTGTAGVSQYF
TRBJ1-1	.	TRBV11-1	CASSASRGPYTEAFF
TRBJ1-4	.	TRBV28	CASSLHTGGDEKLFF
TRBJ1-2	.	TRBV11-1	CASSLGTDDGYTF
TRBJ1-3	few	TRBV19	CASSLGAGNTIYF
TRBJ2-2	.	TRBV9	CASSALSGLTNTGELFF
TRBJ2-3	.	TRBV30	CAWSGQTTDTQYF
TRBJ2-1	once	TRBV5-6	CASSADFGGLDNEQFF
TRBJ1-5	.	TRBV21-1	CASSKTDSRVGGDNQPQHF
TRBJ2-1	.	TRBV19	CASSIERGGGNNEQFF
TRBJ1-3	.	TRBV10-3	CAISAETGNTIYF
TRBJ2-5	.	TRBV5-8	CASRQPGQARTQYF
TRBJ1-4	.	TRBV27	CASSFRGTNEKLFF
TRBJ2-7	.	TRBV20-1	CSGGAGYEQYF
TRBJ2-3	.	TRBV30	CAWSAGTADTQYF
TRBJ2-3	once	TRBV11-2	CASSSDLSLTDTQYF